The entry below gives a single T cell receptor beta chain sequence along with its context. Its antigen is unidentified. These data come from a study of T cell responses to AZD1222 COVID-19 vaccine. Notes on the study in general: Donors were mostly white British, more females; clonal diversity possibly underestimated.

V lost 5 bases and J lost 1; bases outside the gene matches: 6. Looked up from germline, CDR1 is SGHTA and CDR2 is FQGNSA. The CDR3 is 15 residues long. The table came from immunoSEQ multiplex PCR; TCRdb's copy has only in-frame clones and leaves some out. The table includes about 120,000 clones, roughly 88% detected once. Sequencing used peripheral blood, obtained on day 0 of AZD1222 vaccination. J is TRBJ2-7 and V is TRBV7-2, with 9 bases fitting TRBD2. The TCR originated in an adult in good health. The CDR3, as DNA: TGTGCCAGCAGCGTCGGGACTAGCACTTCCTACGAGCAGTACTTC. Amino acid sequence: CASSVGTSTSYEQYF.